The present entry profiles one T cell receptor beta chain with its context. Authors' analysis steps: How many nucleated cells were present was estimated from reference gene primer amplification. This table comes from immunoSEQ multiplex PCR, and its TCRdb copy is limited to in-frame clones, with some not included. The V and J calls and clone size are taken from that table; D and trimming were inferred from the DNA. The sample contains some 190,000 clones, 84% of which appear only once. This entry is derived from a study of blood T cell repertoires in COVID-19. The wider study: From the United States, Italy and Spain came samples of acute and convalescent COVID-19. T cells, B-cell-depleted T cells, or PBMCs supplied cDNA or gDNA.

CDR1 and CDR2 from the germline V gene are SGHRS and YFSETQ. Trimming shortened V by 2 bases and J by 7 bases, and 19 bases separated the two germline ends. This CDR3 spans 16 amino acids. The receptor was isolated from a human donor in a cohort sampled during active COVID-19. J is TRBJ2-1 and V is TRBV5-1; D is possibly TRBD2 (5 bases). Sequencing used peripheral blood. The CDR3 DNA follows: TGCGCCAGCAGCTTACTCTCGCGGTCAAGGGAGAATGAGCAGTTCTTC. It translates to CASSLLSRSRENEQFF.